Sequencing of this T cell receptor (beta chain) was carried out in a study of T cells in Graves' hyperthyroidism and ophthalmopathy. Authors of the study amplified TCR beta CDR3 regions from RNA transcripts. When the TCR CDR3 underwent first-round RT-PCR, the HTBI primer set was used. TCRdb reprocessed the multiplex PCR reads via MiXCR and lists one record per CDR3 protein. The table lists under 650,000 distinct CDR3 sequences, about a sixth of them singletons. Many counts were recorded for this clonotype. Sequencing was done on a sample of blood. This sequence originates from a woman in her 30s with Graves' hyperthyroidism.

The CDR3 region is CASGLPDPYEQYF. In DNA, the CDR3 is TGTGCTAGTGGTTTGCCGGACCCCTACGAGCAGTACTTC. V is TRBV12-5 and J is TRBJ2-7, with unresolved D. The germline V and J ends were trimmed by 2 bases and 2 bases, with 7 bases remaining between them. Looked up from germline, CDR1 is LGHNT and CDR2 is FRNRAP. This CDR3 is 13 amino acids long.